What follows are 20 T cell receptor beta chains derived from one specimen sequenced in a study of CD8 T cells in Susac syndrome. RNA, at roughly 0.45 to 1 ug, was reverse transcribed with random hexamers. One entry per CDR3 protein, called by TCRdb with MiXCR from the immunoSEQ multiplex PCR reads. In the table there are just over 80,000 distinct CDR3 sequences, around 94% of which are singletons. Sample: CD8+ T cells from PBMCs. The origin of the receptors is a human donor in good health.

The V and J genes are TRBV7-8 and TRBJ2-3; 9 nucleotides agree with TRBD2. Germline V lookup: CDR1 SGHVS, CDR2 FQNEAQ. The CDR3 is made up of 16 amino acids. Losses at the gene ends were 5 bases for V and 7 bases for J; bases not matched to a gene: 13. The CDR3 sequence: CASSAALAGGGNTQYF. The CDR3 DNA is TGTGCCAGCAGCGCGGCACTAGCGGGTGGGGGAAATACGCAGTATTTT.

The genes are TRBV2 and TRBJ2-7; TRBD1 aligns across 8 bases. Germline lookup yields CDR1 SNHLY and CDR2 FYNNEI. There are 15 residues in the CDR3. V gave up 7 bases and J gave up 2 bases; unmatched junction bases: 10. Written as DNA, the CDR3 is TGTGCCAGCATCCTGAGACAGGGGCAAACCTACGAGCAGTACTTC. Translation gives CASILRQGQTYEQYF.

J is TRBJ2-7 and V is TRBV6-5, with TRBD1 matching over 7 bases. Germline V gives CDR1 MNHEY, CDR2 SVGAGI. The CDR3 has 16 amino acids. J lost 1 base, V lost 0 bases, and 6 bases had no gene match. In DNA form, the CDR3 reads TGTGCCAGCAGTTACTCCCGGGACAGTGCTTCCTACGAGCAGTACGTC. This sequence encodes CASSYSRDSASYEQYV.

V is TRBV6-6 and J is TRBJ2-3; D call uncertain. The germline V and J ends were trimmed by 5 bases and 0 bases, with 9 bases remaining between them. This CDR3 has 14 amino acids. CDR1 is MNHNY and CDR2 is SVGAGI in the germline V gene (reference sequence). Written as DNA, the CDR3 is TGTGCCAGCAGTGTGACGGCGAGCACAGATACGCAGTATTTT. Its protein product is CASSVTASTDTQYF.

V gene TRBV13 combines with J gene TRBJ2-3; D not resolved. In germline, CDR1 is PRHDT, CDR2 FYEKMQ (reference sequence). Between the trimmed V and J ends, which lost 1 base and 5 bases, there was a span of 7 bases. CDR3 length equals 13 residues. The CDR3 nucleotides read TGTGCCAGCAGCTTAGAGTTTCTAGATACGCAGTATTTT. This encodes CASSLEFLDTQYF.

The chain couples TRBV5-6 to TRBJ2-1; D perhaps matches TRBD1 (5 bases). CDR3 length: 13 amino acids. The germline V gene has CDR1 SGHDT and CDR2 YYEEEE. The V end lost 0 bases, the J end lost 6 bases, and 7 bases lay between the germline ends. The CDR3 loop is CASSLETGNEQFF. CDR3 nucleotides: TGTGCCAGCAGCTTGGAAACAGGCAATGAGCAGTTCTTC.

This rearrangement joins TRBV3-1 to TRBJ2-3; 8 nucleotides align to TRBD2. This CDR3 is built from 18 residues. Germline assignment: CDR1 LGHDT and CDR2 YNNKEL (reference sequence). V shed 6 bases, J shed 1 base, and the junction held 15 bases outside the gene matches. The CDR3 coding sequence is TGTGCCAGCAGACCAACCCCTTTCACTAGCGGACGCACAGATACGCAGTATTTT. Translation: CASRPTPFTSGRTDTQYF.

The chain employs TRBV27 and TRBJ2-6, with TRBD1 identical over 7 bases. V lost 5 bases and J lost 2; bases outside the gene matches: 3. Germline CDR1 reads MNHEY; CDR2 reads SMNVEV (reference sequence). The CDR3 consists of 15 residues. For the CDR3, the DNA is TGTGCCAGCAGTACAGACAGGGCTGGGGCCAACGTCCTGACTTTC. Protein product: CASSTDRAGANVLTF.

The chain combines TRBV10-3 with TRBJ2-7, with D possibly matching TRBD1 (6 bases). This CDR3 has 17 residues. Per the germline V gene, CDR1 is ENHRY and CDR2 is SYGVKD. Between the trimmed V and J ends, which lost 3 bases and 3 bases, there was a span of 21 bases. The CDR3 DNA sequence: TGTGCCATCAGTGAATGGGACATTAAAAGTGGGCGCTACGAGCAGTACTTC. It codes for CAISEWDIKSGRYEQYF.

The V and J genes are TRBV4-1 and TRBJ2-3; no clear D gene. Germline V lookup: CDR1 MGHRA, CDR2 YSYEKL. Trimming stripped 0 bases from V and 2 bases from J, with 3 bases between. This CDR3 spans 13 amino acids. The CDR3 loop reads CASSQDPTDTQYF. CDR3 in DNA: TGCGCCAGCAGCCAAGACCCCACAGATACGCAGTATTTT.

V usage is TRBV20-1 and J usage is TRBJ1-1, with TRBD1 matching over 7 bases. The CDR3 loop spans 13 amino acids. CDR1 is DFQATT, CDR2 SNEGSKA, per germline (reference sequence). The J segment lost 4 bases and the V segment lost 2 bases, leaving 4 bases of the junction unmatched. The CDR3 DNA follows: TGCAGTGCTAGATTCGACAGGGCCACTGAAGCTTTCTTT. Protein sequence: CSARFDRATEAFF.

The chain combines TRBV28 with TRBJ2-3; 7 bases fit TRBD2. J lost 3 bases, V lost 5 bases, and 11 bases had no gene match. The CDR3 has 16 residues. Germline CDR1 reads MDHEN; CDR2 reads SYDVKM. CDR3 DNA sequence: TGTGCCAGCAGTATAGGGGCCAGCGGGATTACAGATACGCAGTATTTT. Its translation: CASSIGASGITDTQYF.

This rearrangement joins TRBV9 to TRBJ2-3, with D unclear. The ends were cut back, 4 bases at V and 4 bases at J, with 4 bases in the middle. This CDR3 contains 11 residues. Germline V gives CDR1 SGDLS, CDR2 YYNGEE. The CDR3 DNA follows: TGTGCCAGCAGCTCTCCAGATACGCAGTATTTT. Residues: CASSSPDTQYF. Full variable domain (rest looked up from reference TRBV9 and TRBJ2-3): DSGVTQTPKHLITATGQRVTLRCSPRSGDLSVYWYQQSLDQGLQFLIQYYNGEERAKGNILERFSAQQFPDLHSELNLSSLELGDSALYFCASSSPDTQYFGPGTRLTVL.

CDR3 sequence reads: CAGHQPQHF. The DNA of the CDR3 is TGCGCCGGACATCAGCCCCAGCATTTT. V usage is TRBV10-1 and J usage is TRBJ1-5; D is unclear. V lost 11 bases, J lost 5 bases, and 4 bases lay in between. The CDR3 covers 9 residues. CDR1 and CDR2 (germline): WNHNN, SYGVQD (reference sequence).

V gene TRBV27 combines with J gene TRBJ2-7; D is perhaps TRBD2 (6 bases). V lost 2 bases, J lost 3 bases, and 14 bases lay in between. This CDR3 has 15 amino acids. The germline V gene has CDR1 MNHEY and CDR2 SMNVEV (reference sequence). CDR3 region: CASSLSGGFSYEQYF. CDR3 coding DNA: TGTGCCAGCAGTTTAAGTGGGGGGTTCAGCTACGAGCAGTACTTC.

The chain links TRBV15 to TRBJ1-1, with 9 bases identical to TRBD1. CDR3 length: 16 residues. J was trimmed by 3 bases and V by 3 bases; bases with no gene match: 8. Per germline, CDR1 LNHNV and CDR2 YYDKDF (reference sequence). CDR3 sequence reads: CATSRDVDRGDTEAFF. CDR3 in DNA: TGTGCCACCAGCAGGGATGTTGACAGGGGGGACACTGAAGCTTTCTTT.

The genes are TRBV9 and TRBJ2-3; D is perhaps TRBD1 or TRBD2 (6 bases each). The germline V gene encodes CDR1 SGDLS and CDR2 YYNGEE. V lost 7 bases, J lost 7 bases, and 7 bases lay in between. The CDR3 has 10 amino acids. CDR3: CASGGHTQYF. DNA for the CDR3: TGTGCCAGCGGGGGGCATACGCAGTATTTT.

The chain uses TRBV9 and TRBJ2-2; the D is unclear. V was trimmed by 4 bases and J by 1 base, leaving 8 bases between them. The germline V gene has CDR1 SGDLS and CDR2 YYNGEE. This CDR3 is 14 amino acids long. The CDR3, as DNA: TGTGCCAGCAGCTCATTCGTGAACACCGGGGAGCTGTTTTTT. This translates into CASSSFVNTGELFF. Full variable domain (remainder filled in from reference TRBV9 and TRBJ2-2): DSGVTQTPKHLITATGQRVTLRCSPRSGDLSVYWYQQSLDQGLQFLIQYYNGEERAKGNILERFSAQQFPDLHSELNLSSLELGDSALYFCASSSFVNTGELFFGEGSRLTVL.

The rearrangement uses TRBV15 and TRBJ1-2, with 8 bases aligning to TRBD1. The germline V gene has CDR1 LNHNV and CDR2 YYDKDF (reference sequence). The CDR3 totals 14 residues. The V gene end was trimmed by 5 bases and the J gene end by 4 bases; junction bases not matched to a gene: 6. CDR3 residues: CATSGGDRTYGYTF. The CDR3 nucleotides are TGTGCCACCAGCGGGGGGGACAGGACCTATGGCTACACCTTC.

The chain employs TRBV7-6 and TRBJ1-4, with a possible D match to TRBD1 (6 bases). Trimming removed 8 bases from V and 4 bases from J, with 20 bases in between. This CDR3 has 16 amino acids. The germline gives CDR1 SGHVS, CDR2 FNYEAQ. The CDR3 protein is CASSSRAQGVNEKLFF. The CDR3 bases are TGTGCCAGCTCCTCCCGGGCACAGGGAGTTAATGAAAAACTGTTTTTT.